The 19 T cell receptor beta chains given below trace back to one sample, sequenced in a study of cytomegalovirus exposure and HLA in healthy donors. PCR primers comprised 60 Vbeta and 13 Jbeta primers. Produced via immunoSEQ multiplex PCR; TCRdb's table is partial and in-frame only. This table holds 150,000 to 200,000 clones, roughly 70% found once. What was sequenced was PBMCs. These receptors came from a girl between 5 and 17 years old in good health and CMV-seronegative.

The rearrangement uses TRBV7-2 and TRBJ2-5, with 7 nucleotides matching TRBD2. Germline lookup yields CDR1 SGHTA and CDR2 FQGNSA. Losses at the gene ends were 5 bases for V and 4 bases for J; bases not matched to a gene: 10. The CDR3 is made up of 15 amino acids. The CDR3 here is CASSPPGGTLETQYF. CDR3 nucleotides: TGTGCCAGCAGCCCCCCCGGGGGGACGTTAGAGACCCAGTACTTC.

In this sample, this clone turned up once. This chain connects TRBV2 to TRBJ2-3, with 13 nucleotides matching TRBD2. The junction had 8 bases not matched to a gene; V was cut back by 6 bases and J by 2 bases. The CDR3 contains 17 residues. CDR1 and CDR2 (germline): SNHLY, FYNNEI. In DNA form, the CDR3 reads TGTGCCAGCAGGAGACTAGCGGGGGGATCTGACACAGATACGCAGTATTTT. It encodes CASRRLAGGSDTDTQYF.

The V call is TRBV10-1, the J call TRBJ2-7, with 8 bases that match TRBD1. CDR3 length equals 14 residues. V was clipped by 2 bases and J by 6 bases; unmatched bases: 6. In germline, CDR1 is WNHNN, CDR2 SYGVQD (reference sequence). In DNA form, the CDR3 reads TGCGCCAGCAGTGAGATTGCCGGGACAGGCGAGCAGTACTTC. Its translation: CASSEIAGTGEQYF.

This clone was detected a few times. One end of the junction fails to match germline, which may point to a read error. The V call is TRBV11-2, the J call TRBJ1-2; 11 bases agree with TRBD1. Germline CDR1 SGHAT, CDR2 FQNNGV. This CDR3 region has 13 residues. DNA for the CDR3: TGTGCCAGCAGCTGGGGACAGGGGGTGGGGGCGTCCTTC. It specifies CASSWGQGVGASF.

Many counts were recorded for this clone. The rearrangement links TRBV6-4 to TRBJ2-3; TRBD2 matches at 9 bases. CDR1 and CDR2 from the germline V gene are MRHNA and SNTAGT. V lost 6 bases and J lost 2; bases outside the gene matches: 6. The CDR3 is 15 amino acids. The chain's CDR3 is CASSAASGDTDTQYF. For the CDR3, the DNA is TGTGCCAGCAGCGCAGCTAGCGGGGACACAGATACGCAGTATTTT.

The V gene is TRBV5-1, the J gene TRBJ2-1; D may be TRBD1 (6 bases). The germline V gene encodes CDR1 SGHRS and CDR2 YFSETQ. The V and J ends lost 4 bases and 6 bases respectively, with 14 bases between them. The CDR3 is made up of 14 amino acids. The CDR3 is CASSPGQTVNEQFF. The CDR3 nucleotides are TGCGCCAGCAGCCCCGGACAGACCGTCAATGAGCAGTTCTTC.

This chain uses TRBV7-9 with TRBJ1-3; D remains ambiguous. V lost 2 bases and J 0 bases, leaving 20 bases between the germline ends. This CDR3 region has 19 residues. Germline CDR1 is SEHNR and CDR2 is FQNEAQ (reference sequence). The chain's CDR3 is CASSLKRPLDFYSGNTIYF. The CDR3 DNA reads TGTGCCAGCAGCTTAAAAAGACCCCTGGACTTCTACTCTGGAAACACCATATATTTT.

The chain combines TRBV13 with TRBJ2-3; 8 nucleotides agree with TRBD1. Germline V gives CDR1 PRHDT, CDR2 FYEKMQ (reference sequence). CDR3 length equals 16 residues. With V trimmed by 5 bases and J by 6 bases, 13 bases remained unmatched. The CDR3 region is CASSPETGVEGDTQYF. The CDR3 region has the DNA TGTGCCAGCAGCCCCGAGACAGGGGTAGAGGGGGATACGCAGTATTTT.

This chain links TRBV14 with TRBJ1-2; D is perhaps TRBD1 (6 bases). The CDR3 sequence is 13 residues long. V was shortened by 4 bases and J by 2 bases, with 8 bases between the two germline ends. CDR1 and CDR2 (germline): SGHDN, FVKESK. Here the CDR3 DNA reads TGTGCCAGCAGCCTAACAGGGAACTATGGCTACACCTTC. It translates to CASSLTGNYGYTF. The variable domain in full, completed from reference TRBV14 and TRBJ1-2, reads EAGVTQFPSHSVIEKGQTVTLRCDPISGHDNLYWYRRVMGKEIKFLLHFVKESKQDESGMPNNRFLAERTGGTYSTLKVQPAELEDSGVYFCASSLTGNYGYTFGSGTRLTVV.

The chain uses TRBV30 and TRBJ2-7; 10 nucleotides line up with TRBD1. CDR1 and CDR2 (germline): GTSNPN, SVGIG (reference sequence). The CDR3 covers 14 residues. V shed 1 base and J 4 bases; nucleotides not matched to a gene: 4. In DNA form, the CDR3 reads TGTGCCTGGAGTGAGGGACAGGGGACTTACGAGCAGTACTTC. Protein sequence: CAWSEGQGTYEQYF. Supplemented by reference TRBV30 and TRBJ2-7, the full variable domain reads SQTIHQWPATLVQPVGSPLSLECTVEGTSNPNLYWYRQAAGRGLQLLFYSVGIGQISSEVPQNLSASRPQDRQFILSSKKLLLSDSGFYLCAWSEGQGTYEQYFGPGTRLTVT.

The chain joins TRBV18 to TRBJ1-3, with TRBD1 matching 7 bases. CDR3 length equals 15 residues. Losses at the gene ends were 6 bases for V and 2 bases for J; bases not matched to a gene: 7. CDR1 is KGHSH, CDR2 LQKENI, per germline. DNA of the CDR3: TGTGCCAGCTCCCCGGGACAGATTACTGGAAACACCATATATTTT. Its translation: CASSPGQITGNTIYF.

The chain has TRBV5-4 and TRBJ1-6; no clear D gene. The CDR3 totals 20 residues. Trimming took 0 bases from V and 0 from J, leaving 19 bases between them. Germline V CDR1 and CDR2: SGHNT, YYREEE (reference sequence). CDR3 bases: TGTGCCAGCAGCTTGGGGCCCCCGGGAGGGCGTATCTCCTATAATTCACCCCTCCACTTT. This translates into CASSLGPPGGRISYNSPLHF. The full variable domain, with the rest looked up from reference TRBV5-4 and TRBJ1-6, is ETGVTQSPTHLIKTRGQQVTLRCSSQSGHNTVSWYQQALGQGPQFIFQYYREEENGRGNFPPRFSGLQFPNYSSELNVNALELDDSALYLCASSLGPPGGRISYNSPLHFGNGTRLTVT.

The rearrangement joins TRBV29-1 to TRBJ1-5; a weak D match, TRBD1 (6 bases). Per germline, CDR1 SQVTM and CDR2 ANQGSEA. Trimming cost V 6 bases and J 3 bases, with 12 bases left between them. This CDR3 region has 13 residues. The CDR3: CSVRGGPNQPQHF. The CDR3 nucleotides read TGCAGCGTCAGAGGGGGACCCAATCAGCCCCAGCATTTT.

The V call is TRBV5-1, the J call TRBJ2-7; 13 bases are a match to TRBD2. Per germline, CDR1 SGHRS and CDR2 YFSETQ. CDR3 size: 16 residues. The J segment lost 7 bases and the V segment lost 3 bases, leaving 10 bases of the junction unmatched. The CDR3 coding sequence is TGCGCCAGCAGCTCCACTAGCGGGGGGGCGGCTTTGGAGCAGTACTTC. Translating gives CASSSTSGGAALEQYF.

This chain uses TRBV5-4 with TRBJ1-1; a possible D gene is TRBD1 (5 bases). This CDR3 comprises 15 residues. CDR1 and CDR2 (germline): SGHNT, YYREEE (reference sequence). The V and J ends lost 0 bases and 4 bases respectively, with 13 bases between them. CDR3 region: CASSLALGRGTEAFF. The CDR3 DNA reads as TGTGCCAGCAGCTTGGCCTTGGGGCGCGGCACTGAAGCTTTCTTT.

This clone was observed a few times. V gene TRBV15 combines with J gene TRBJ1-2; 12 positions match TRBD1. There are 18 residues in the CDR3. Germline values: CDR1 LNHNV, CDR2 YYDKDF (reference sequence). V lost 3 bases and J lost 0; bases outside the gene matches: 8. CDR3 sequence: CATSRGPGQGAANYGYTF. CDR3 in DNA: TGTGCCACCAGCAGGGGACCGGGACAGGGGGCTGCTAACTATGGCTACACCTTC.

The chain links TRBV9 to TRBJ1-1, with D unclear. V dropped 5 bases and J dropped 5 bases, with 22 bases sitting between them. Per germline, CDR1 SGDLS and CDR2 YYNGEE. This CDR3 has 16 residues. The CDR3 spells CASRTDPSSQPTEAFF. CDR3 bases: TGTGCCAGCAGGACTGACCCAAGTTCGCAGCCGACTGAAGCTTTCTTT.

The table lists this clone with a count of one. The genes are TRBV29-1 and TRBJ2-7, with a possible D match to TRBD2 (6 bases). V was shortened by 6 bases and J by 2 bases, with 23 bases between the two germline ends. Germline CDR1 is SQVTM and CDR2 is ANQGSEA. This CDR3 comprises 16 residues. CDR3 in DNA: TGCAGCGTCTCCGGGACGGAGGGCGCCCCAACCTACGAGCAGTACTTC. Its translation is CSVSGTEGAPTYEQYF.

The chain combines TRBV19 with TRBJ2-2, with a possible D match to TRBD1 (5 bases). Germline V CDR1 and CDR2: LNHDA, SQIVND (reference sequence). This CDR3 spans 15 amino acids. Trimming took 3 bases from V and 2 from J, leaving 10 bases between them. CDR3 residues: CASSIGALNTGELFF. CDR3 coding DNA: TGTGCCAGTAGTATTGGGGCGCTAAACACCGGGGAGCTGTTTTTT. Full variable domain (remainder filled in from reference TRBV19 and TRBJ2-2): DGGITQSPKYLFRKEGQNVTLSCEQNLNHDAMYWYRQDPGQGLRLIYYSQIVNDFQKGDIAEGYSVSREKKESFPLTVTSAQKNPTAFYLCASSIGALNTGELFFGEGSRLTVL.